Sequencing of this T cell receptor beta chain was carried out in a study of cytomegalovirus exposure and HLA in healthy donors. PCR used 60 Vbeta primers and 13 Jbeta primers. Profiled with immunoSEQ multiplex PCR; TCRdb holds only in-frame clones, not every one. The sample lists about 110,000 clones; roughly 84% were seen once. Study-wide results and caveats: A list of around 160 TCR beta chains associated with cytomegalovirus was given. Fewer N-insertions than the roughly 630-donor mean were reportedly shown by an Asian-associated ancestry cluster in a later analysis.

V lost 6 bases and J lost 2, with 8 bases in between. This CDR3 region has 12 residues. CDR1 ENHRY and CDR2 SYGVKD come from the germline V gene. A note on this clone: The antigen remains undetermined.

The rearrangement uses TRBV10-3 and TRBJ2-7; D unresolved. Sequenced: PBMCs. The receptor was isolated from a man aged 30 to 39 in good health and CMV-seropositive. The CDR3 nucleotides read TGTGCCATCAGCCGAGAAACCTACGAGCAGTACTTC. This gives the protein CAISRETYEQYF.